A selection of T cell receptor beta chains follows, all from one sample in a study of T cells in Graves' hyperthyroidism and ophthalmopathy. TCRdb used MiXCR to reprocess the multiplex PCR reads, holding one entry per CDR3 protein. The sample holds about 560,000 distinct CDR3 sequences; over 15% are singletons and the top ten take around 19%. Sequenced input: blood. These receptors were collected from a woman aged 18-29 years with Graves' hyperthyroidism. Each CDR3 is given with its conserved first and last residue. The order of the fields is V gene, J gene, clone size, D gene, CDR3 protein, CDR3 DNA. D genes are given only for firm matches. Size is stated for part of the rows, as once, few or many counts, or as a class when the clone is expanded.

V gene: TRBV11-2; J gene: TRBJ1-1; clone size: many; D gene: TRBD1; CDR3 protein: CASSLLGSGQVNTEAFF; CDR3 DNA: TGTGCCAGCAGCTTGTTAGGCTCGGGACAGGTGAACACTGAAGCTTTCTTT
V gene: TRBV6-2/TRBV6-3; J gene: TRBJ2-1; clone size: NA; D gene: TRBD2; CDR3 protein: CASSPTSGYNEQFF; CDR3 DNA: TGTGCCAGCAGTCCGACTAGCGGGTACAATGAGCAGTTCTTC
V gene: TRBV7-2; J gene: TRBJ2-7; clone size: NA; D gene: TRBD2; CDR3 protein: CASSFSGRTSYEQYF; CDR3 DNA: TGTGCCAGCAGCTTCAGCGGGAGGACGTCATACGAGCAGTACTTC
V gene: TRBV5-8; J gene: TRBJ1-1; clone size: many; D gene: NA; CDR3 protein: CASSFGRGDTEAFF; CDR3 DNA: TGTGCCAGCAGCTTTGGCAGGGGAGACACTGAAGCTTTCTTT
V gene: TRBV2; J gene: TRBJ1-5; clone size: many; D gene: NA; CDR3 protein: CASSNSNQPQHF; CDR3 DNA: TGTGCCAGCAGTAATAGCAATCAGCCCCAGCATTTT
V gene: TRBV2; J gene: TRBJ1-3; clone size: NA; D gene: TRBD1; CDR3 protein: CASNTDRALGNTIYF; CDR3 DNA: TGTGCCAGCAACACGGACAGGGCGCTCGGAAACACCATATATTTT
V gene: TRBV7-6; J gene: TRBJ2-2; clone size: few; D gene: NA; CDR3 protein: CASSSQGANTGELFF; CDR3 DNA: TGTGCCAGCAGCTCACAGGGCGCGAACACCGGGGAGCTGTTTTTT
V gene: TRBV7-9; J gene: TRBJ2-7; clone size: few; D gene: NA; CDR3 protein: CASSSWYGKGPKHYEQYF; CDR3 DNA: TGTGCCAGCAGCTCGTGGTATGGAAAGGGACCGAAACACTACGAGCAGTACTTC
V gene: TRBV12-3/TRBV12-4; J gene: TRBJ2-2; clone size: NA; D gene: TRBD2; CDR3 protein: CASSLGGGAGTGELFF; CDR3 DNA: TGTGCCAGCAGTTTAGGCGGGGGGGCAGGCACCGGGGAGCTGTTTTTT
V gene: TRBV20-1; J gene: TRBJ2-5; clone size: NA; D gene: TRBD1; CDR3 protein: CSAPHLWTGLQETQYF; CDR3 DNA: TGCAGTGCGCCACACCTATGGACAGGCCTACAAGAGACCCAGTACTTC
V gene: TRBV7-9; J gene: TRBJ2-7; clone size: NA; D gene: NA; CDR3 protein: CASSLMGTYEQYF; CDR3 DNA: TGTGCCAGCAGCTTAATGGGGACCTACGAGCAGTACTTC
V gene: TRBV30; J gene: TRBJ2-4; clone size: many; D gene: NA; CDR3 protein: CAWSRTGLVAKNIQYF; CDR3 DNA: TGTGCCTGGAGTCGCACAGGGTTGGTAGCCAAAAACATTCAGTACTTC
V gene: TRBV11-2; J gene: TRBJ2-7; clone size: many; D gene: NA; CDR3 protein: CASSLEDGDEQYF; CDR3 DNA: TGTGCCAGCAGCTTAGAGGACGGGGACGAGCAGTACTTC
V gene: TRBV6-2/TRBV6-3; J gene: TRBJ2-7; clone size: many; D gene: TRBD1; CDR3 protein: CASSYAWDRGVLEQYF; CDR3 DNA: TGTGCCAGCAGTTACGCCTGGGACAGGGGTGTTCTGGAGCAGTACTTC
V gene: TRBV30; J gene: TRBJ2-2; clone size: NA; D gene: TRBD2; CDR3 protein: CAWIWAGGHTGELFF; CDR3 DNA: TGTGCCTGGATCTGGGCGGGGGGGCACACCGGGGAGCTGTTTTTT
V gene: TRBV3-1; J gene: TRBJ2-5; clone size: many; D gene: NA; CDR3 protein: CASRHRDKQETQYF; CDR3 DNA: TGTGCCAGCAGACACAGAGACAAGCAAGAGACCCAGTACTTC